This is a list of T cell receptor beta chains from one sample in a study of cytomegalovirus exposure and HLA in healthy donors. Here immunoSEQ multiplex PCR was the method, and the copy in TCRdb shows in-frame clones only, minus some. The sample carries over 150,000 clones, roughly 80% recorded once. Sequencing input: PBMCs. These receptors all come from a young man in good health and CMV-seropositive. CDR3s include the opening cysteine and the closing phenylalanine or tryptophan. Fields, in order: clone size, D gene, J gene, V gene, CDR3 DNA, CDR3 protein. The D gene is left open where the match is weak. Where a row states a size, it is once, few, many or the class of an expanded clone; other rows omit it.

-,TRBD1,TRBJ2-1,TRBV5-1,TGCGCCAGCAGCTCAGGGGGCGTGGGAGTCAATGAGCAGTTCTTC,CASSSGGVGVNEQFF
-,-,TRBJ2-2,TRBV7-9,TGTGCCAGCAGCCCCGGGGACACCCACACCGGGGAGCTGTTTTTT,CASSPGDTHTGELFF
-,-,TRBJ2-1,TRBV2,TGTGCCTCCTCGTATTGGCGGGACAATGAGCAGTTCTTC,CASSYWRDNEQFF
few,-,TRBJ1-4,TRBV29-1,TGCAGCGTTGAAGATAGTATAGGGGATGAAAAACTGTTTTTT,CSVEDSIGDEKLFF
-,-,TRBJ2-5,TRBV7-3,TGTGCCAGCAGCTTAAGCGGTGCTTTATCGGGGACCCAGTACTTC,CASSLSGALSGTQYF
-,TRBD1,TRBJ1-1,TRBV7-2,TGTGCCAGCAGCGCCAGGGGGCGGACTGAAGCTTTCTTT,CASSARGRTEAFF
-,TRBD1,TRBJ1-2,TRBV19,TGTGCCAGTAATGGTCCAGGGGGCTCTAACTATGGCTACACCTTC,CASNGPGGSNYGYTF
once,-,TRBJ2-6,TRBV21-1,TGTGCCAGCAGCAACCCCCCGCCGTTTGACAGAGCGGGGGCCAACGGCCTGACTTTC,CASSNPPPFDRAGANGLTF
-,-,TRBJ1-5,TRBV25-1,TGTGCCAGCAGTGAATCCAGGGCGAGCTGGCCCCAGCATTTT,CASSESRASWPQHF
-,TRBD2,TRBJ2-1,TRBV9,TGTGCCAGCAGCGTACGAGCGGGAGTGGGCAATGAGCAGTTCTTC,CASSVRAGVGNEQFF
-,TRBD1,TRBJ1-2,TRBV18,TGTGCCAGCTCACCCATGGCCGGACAGGGACTAAAATTGGGCTATGGCTACACCTTC,CASSPMAGQGLKLGYGYTF
-,-,TRBJ2-2,TRBV7-2,TGTGCCAGCAGCTTCGGACTGGGTGGGAACACCGGGGAGCTGTTTTTT,CASSFGLGGNTGELFF
-,TRBD1,TRBJ2-7,TRBV5-4,TGTGCCAGCAGCTTTGACAGGGGGCAATCCTACGAGCAGTACTTC,CASSFDRGQSYEQYF
-,TRBD1,TRBJ1-6,TRBV27,TGTGCCAGCAGTGTAGGGACAGGGGGCTCCTATAATTCACCCCTCCACTTT,CASSVGTGGSYNSPLHF
-,-,TRBJ1-5,TRBV19,TGTGCCAGTAGTATTGTCTCAGGGGCCCAGCCCCAGCATTTT,CASSIVSGAQPQHF
-,-,TRBJ2-1,TRBV27,TGTGCCAGCAGTCCGCCGGGGGGCGGAACCTACAATGAGCAGTTCTTC,CASSPPGGGTYNEQFF
-,-,TRBJ1-1,TRBV5-1,TGCGCCAGCAGCTTGATCGGGGGGCTCACTGAAGCTTTCTTT,CASSLIGGLTEAFF
-,TRBD2,TRBJ2-1,TRBV19,TGTGCCAGTAGTGACGGGATTAGCGGGCCACCGTTCTTC,CASSDGISGPPFF
-,TRBD1,TRBJ1-5,TRBV6-1,TGTGCCAGCAGTGAGGGGTCTGGACAGGGTTTTTATAGCAATCAGCCCCAGCATTTT,CASSEGSGQGFYSNQPQHF
-,TRBD1,TRBJ2-3,TRBV5-4,TGTGCCAGCAGCTTGTGGGGACAGGGGGCAGATACGCAGTATTTT,CASSLWGQGADTQYF
-,-,TRBJ1-5,TRBV6-1,TGTGCCAGCAGTGAAGATAGAGGACAGCCCCAGCATTTT,CASSEDRGQPQHF
once,TRBD1,TRBJ1-4,TRBV7-2,TGTGCCAGCAGCAAAGAGGGGGCCGGTAATGAAAAACTGTTTTTT,CASSKEGAGNEKLFF
few,-,TRBJ2-1,TRBV5-1,TGCGCCAGCAGCCAGCCATCCGGACGGGAGAGCTCCTACAATGAGCAGTTCTTC,CASSQPSGRESSYNEQFF
-,TRBD2,TRBJ2-7,TRBV5-5,TGTGCCAGCAGCACAGGACTAGGCGAGCAGTACTTC,CASSTGLGEQYF
-,-,TRBJ2-3,TRBV27,TGTGCCAGCAGTTCGGCCCCAGGGGGCACAGATACGCAGTATTTT,CASSSAPGGTDTQYF
-,TRBD2,TRBJ2-1,TRBV14,TGTGCCAGCAGCCCTTTTCTGCTAGCGGGAAATGAGCAGTTCTTC,CASSPFLLAGNEQFF
-,-,TRBJ2-7,TRBV7-2,TGTGCCAGCACCAAAGAAGGGGGGGGCCACTACGAGCAGTACTTC,CASTKEGGGHYEQYF
-,-,TRBJ1-1,TRBV7-9,TGTGCCAGCAGCCGCGGTCCCGAAGCTTTCTTT,CASSRGPEAFF
-,TRBD2,TRBJ2-1,TRBV10-3,TGTGCCGCCGCCGGCAGCGGGGGTTACAATGAGCAGTTCTTC,CAAAGSGGYNEQFF
-,-,TRBJ2-4,TRBV6-1,TGTGCCAGCAGTGATTCAATTTGGCTAGCCAAAAACATTCAGTACTTC,CASSDSIWLAKNIQYF
-,TRBD2,TRBJ2-7,TRBV19,TGTGCCAGTAGGGGTAGCGGGGGCTCCTACGAGCAGTACTTC,CASRGSGGSYEQYF
few,-,TRBJ1-4,TRBV7-9,TGTGCCAGCAATCAACGGGCAACTAATGAAAAACTGTTTTTT,CASNQRATNEKLFF
-,-,TRBJ2-7,TRBV9,TGTGCCAGCAGCCTCCGGGCAGGGGCCTACGAGCAGTACTTC,CASSLRAGAYEQYF
-,-,TRBJ1-4,TRBV30,TGTGCCTGGAAAAGGGGCCCCGGGAGTGGAAATGAAAAACTGTTTTTT,CAWKRGPGSGNEKLFF
-,TRBD1,TRBJ1-4,TRBV5-6,TGTGCCAGCAGCCGGGGACAGGGCGAAAAACTGTTTTTT,CASSRGQGEKLFF
-,TRBD1,TRBJ2-3,TRBV5-1,TGCGCCAGCAGCGCAGGACAGGGCGGAGATACGCAGTATTTT,CASSAGQGGDTQYF
-,-,TRBJ1-2,TRBV19,TGTGCCAGTAGTATTCCCACCGGCTATGGCTACACCTTC,CASSIPTGYGYTF
-,-,TRBJ1-5,TRBV6-1,TGTGCCAGCAGTGAAGAAGTGGGGGCGCGGAGCAATCAGCCCCAGCATTTT,CASSEEVGARSNQPQHF
-,-,TRBJ1-2,TRBV6-1,TGTGCCAGCAGAGACGCAGGGGATTATGGCTACACCTTC,CASRDAGDYGYTF
-,-,TRBJ2-5,TRBV27,TGTGCCAGCAGCCCCTATTACGGGGGACGCCAAGAGACCCAGTACTTC,CASSPYYGGRQETQYF
few,-,TRBJ1-2,TRBV14,TGTGCCAGCAGCCAAGTACCCAGGGGAGTTAACTATGGCTACACCTTC,CASSQVPRGVNYGYTF
once,-,TRBJ1-2,TRBV5-4,TGTGCCAGCGGACAGCAAGCTAACTATGGCTACACCTTC,CASGQQANYGYTF
-,TRBD2,TRBJ2-5,TRBV27,TGTGCCAGCAGCCAGGGACTAGCGACAAAGTACTTC,CASSQGLATKYF
-,-,TRBJ1-2,TRBV5-1,TGCGCCAGCAGCGAAGACACGCTCAGAAACTATGGCTACACCTTC,CASSEDTLRNYGYTF
-,TRBD1,TRBJ2-1,TRBV19,TGTGCCAGTAGTCCCCAGGACAGGGCGACTCCTTCCTACAATGAGCAGTTCTTC,CASSPQDRATPSYNEQFF
-,-,TRBJ1-2,TRBV9,TGTGCCAGCAGCGTAGGTCTCTATGGCTACACCTTC,CASSVGLYGYTF
-,-,TRBJ2-3,TRBV7-7,TGTGCCAGCAGCTTAGTGACTAGACCGCGACGGGGGACAGATACGCAGTATTTT,CASSLVTRPRRGTDTQYF
-,-,TRBJ2-7,TRBV6-4,TGTGCCAGCAGTGACTCGAGCTACGAGCAGTACTTC,CASSDSSYEQYF
-,TRBD1,TRBJ1-1,TRBV18,TGTGCCAGCTCACCGGGACAGATGTCTCGGGGAAACACTGAAGCTTTCTTT,CASSPGQMSRGNTEAFF
-,-,TRBJ2-7,TRBV27,TGTGCCAGCAGTTCCCCCAGGGACACGCCTTACGAGCAGTACTTC,CASSSPRDTPYEQYF
once,-,TRBJ1-2,TRBV5-5,TGTGCCAGCAGTGAAGGGCAGGGCAACTATGGCTACACCTTC,CASSEGQGNYGYTF
-,-,TRBJ2-1,TRBV27,TGTGCCAGCAGTTTGACAGTAGACTCCTACAATGAGCAGTTCTTC,CASSLTVDSYNEQFF
-,-,TRBJ2-7,TRBV21-1,TGTGCCAGCAGCCAGGACTTAAAGAGGAGGTCGGCCTACGAGCAGTACTTC,CASSQDLKRRSAYEQYF